One and the same sample provided the 4 T cell receptor beta chains below, sequenced in a study of tumor-infiltrating lymphocytes in oesophageal squamous cell carcinoma. TCRdb ran MiXCR on the PCR reads and lists one entry per CDR3 protein. The sample yields approximately 20,000 distinct CDR3 sequences, 39% seen once. What was sequenced was esophageal tumor tissue. These receptors originate from a male donor with esophageal squamous cell carcinoma.

With respect to this clonotype: A much bigger clone sits one base away, suggesting this may be a read error. The gene calls are TRBV24-1 and TRBJ2-7; weak D call: TRBD2 (6 bases). The last part of the DNA fits TRBJ2-1 better; the J call may be wrong. The CDR3 has 15 residues. Germline V lookup: CDR1 KGHDR, CDR2 SFDVKD. The CDR3 bases are TGTGCCACCAGAGCCGGGAGTTCCTCCTACAATGAGCAGTTCTTC. Encoded protein: CATRAGSSSYNEQFF.

This chain connects TRBV6-5 to TRBJ2-3; 8 bases line up with TRBD2. The end of the DNA fits TRBJ2-5 better, so the J call may be wrong. The germline V gene has CDR1 MNHEY and CDR2 SVGAGI. The CDR3 totals 16 residues. CDR3 loop: CASSPGRAGVSETQYF. DNA for the CDR3: TGTGCCAGCAGCCCCGGGAGAGCGGGAGTTTCGGAGACCCAGTACTTC.

The V gene is TRBV10-3, the J gene TRBJ2-1; 8 positions agree with TRBD2. The J call is doubtful: the DNA matches TRBJ2-7 better. The length of the CDR3 is 15 residues. Germline V gene data show CDR1 as ENHRY and CDR2 as SYGVKD. CDR3 amino acids: CAISDSLAGTYEQYF. The CDR3 nucleotides read TGTGCCATCAGCGACTCTTTAGCGGGAACCTACGAGCAGTACTTC.

In this sample, this clonotype is medium-sized. J is TRBJ2-7 and V is TRBV7-2; D assignment may be TRBD1 or TRBD2 (5 bases each). The germline CDR1 and CDR2 sequences are SGHTA and FQGNSA. The CDR3 runs to 16 residues. V was cut by 2 bases and J by 0 bases, with 14 bases left in between. The DNA of the CDR3 is TGTGCCAGCAGCTTAAATGGGGGTTCCTCCTCCTACGAGCAGTACTTC. Amino acid sequence: CASSLNGGSSSYEQYF.